This is a list of T cell receptor beta chains from one sample in a study of blood T cell repertoires in COVID-19. TCRdb's table, derived via immunoSEQ multiplex PCR, lists solely in-frame clones and lacks some. The sample lists roughly 200,000 clones, about 85% occurring once. The sequencing sample was made of peripheral blood. The origin of the receptors is a woman in her forties or fifties with COVID-19, enrolled during active disease. CDR3s leave out the opening cysteine and the closing phenylalanine or tryptophan.

>TRBV7-9
ASSLGGLFSYEQY
>TRBV27
ASSLWGEGQPQH
>TRBV3-1/TRBV3-2
ASSHIMTGNTGELF
>TRBV2
ASKEGRNTEAF
>TRBV30
AWRRRTGGGSSEAF
>TRBV5-1
ASSLAGQGGSGANVLT
>TRBV5-1
ASSFKAGTGDDYNEQF
>TRBV10-2
ASSGDRLINIQY
>TRBV24-1
ATSEGYDYGYT
>TRBV28
ASSYGQGGNTIY
>TRBV24-1
ATSDRRHGASNQPQH
>TRBV2
ASSEALTAPYEQY
>TRBV14
ASSSVPGQGGSDNEQF
>TRBV6-2/TRBV6-3
ASSYSIAPRDEQF
>TRBV29-1
SAGTSEQF
>TRBV21-1
ASSMTSGGTNEQF
>TRBV24-1
ATSDPGQGLKF
>TRBV19
ASSIGGEQY
>TRBV5-5
ASNLAASTDTQY
>TRBV10-3
AISEFPNRGYNSPLH
>TRBV5-6
ASSLETGLSGANVLT
>TRBV19
ASSRTAGQGGIYSNQPQH
>TRBV7-9
ASSLRQENSPLH
>TRBV27
ASSSGLAGGQETQY
>TRBV28
ASSSAGRGRGYT
>TRBV28
ASSPGLAGGLEQF
>TRBV5-4
ASSLGGPDTQY
>TRBV7-2
ASSPLRGQVAYNEQF
>TRBV5-5
ASSLGQGALTTNEKLF
>TRBV5-5
ASSDRDSNTEAF
>TRBV9
ASSSGLAGGPYNEQF
>TRBV19
ASRLQGYTEAF
>TRBV7-8
ASSSDRVTYEQY
>TRBV11-3
ASSLSTGRTEAF
>TRBV2
ASSVGLAGGKKI
>TRBV4-1
ASSQDARAGGRNTEAF
>TRBV2
ASSLDWRTEAF
>TRBV11-2
ASSLGSQLSYNEQF
>TRBV10-2
ASRGTSGGYEQY
>TRBV19
ASSIGVGANVLT
>TRBV7-8
ASSLVDGDYGYT
>TRBV15
ATSGDDRGSHEQY
>TRBV19
ASSIEAGQGYEQY
>TRBV18
ASRSGTGYEKLF
>TRBV6-5
ASSYSTRGDTEAF
>TRBV12-2
ASRLATGPYSEEAF
>TRBV5-5
ASSKSAGANVLT
>TRBV28
ASSPDRGQSGELF
>TRBV10-1
ASRDSRSNTGELF
>TRBV10-1
ASSLPGTSGEQF
>TRBV2
ASSTTRTGNEQF
>TRBV5-1
ASSQEGNQPQH
>TRBV24-1
ATSDLISTGNYSYEQY
>TRBV9
ASSLGQGSQPQH
>TRBV30
AWSGGQGAGQPQH
>TRBV20-1
SASPGAEAF
>TRBV7-9
ASSLGQVNTGELF
>TRBV6-5
ASSTPRGPKNIQY
>TRBV4-1
ASSGLSYNSPLH
>TRBV4-3
ASSQVQGEGNTIY